Below are 9 T cell receptor beta chains sequenced from a single sample in a study of CD8 T cells in ankylosing spondylitis. One entry per CDR3 protein, called by TCRdb with MiXCR from the 5' RACE reads. The table has some 220,000 distinct CDR3 sequences, roughly a tenth seen once. The sample comprised blood, either unsorted or a sorted T cell fraction (not recorded which). These receptors originate from a male donor with ankylosing spondylitis or in good health (not recorded which).

This clonotype came up many times. The rearrangement links TRBV7-2 to TRBJ2-1; 11 bases are a match to TRBD2. CDR1 SGHTA and CDR2 FQGNSA come from the germline V gene. This CDR3 is built from 17 residues. Unmatched junction bases numbered 7, after V lost 5 bases and J lost 1 base. The CDR3 DNA follows: TGTGCCAGCAGCCCTAATAGACTAGCGGGATCCTACAATGAGCAGTTCTTC. This encodes CASSPNRLAGSYNEQFF.

The sample holds many counts of this clonotype. The gene calls are TRBV6-5 and TRBJ2-1, with D tentatively TRBD1 (6 bases). Germline V gene sequence: CDR1 MNHEY, CDR2 SVGAGI. V lost 6 bases, J lost 0 bases, and 15 bases lay in between. This CDR3 spans 16 amino acids. Here the CDR3 DNA reads TGTGCCAGCAGCTCCTCGGCCAGGGGCTCCTACAATGAGCAGTTCTTC. This codes for CASSSSARGSYNEQFF.

This clonotype was observed many times. The genes are TRBV6-2 or TRBV6-3 and TRBJ1-1; tentative D call: TRBD1 (6 bases). Trimming left V 5 bases short and J 1 base short, with 11 bases between. The V gene's germline CDR1 is MNHEY and CDR2 SVGEGT. This CDR3 contains 14 residues. Here the CDR3 reads CASSAQGTNTEAFF. In DNA, the CDR3 is TGTGCCAGCAGTGCACAGGGCACGAACACTGAAGCTTTCTTT.

The CDR3 nucleotides are TGTGCCGGAAGAGGCGCGGGGGGGCCTCAGAACACCGGGGAGCTGTTTTTT. It yields the protein CAGRGAGGPQNTGELFF. V is TRBV30 and J is TRBJ2-2, with TRBD2 matching over 9 bases. Germline-derived CDR1 and CDR2 are GTSNPN and SVGIG (reference sequence). The ends lost 8 bases at V and 1 base at J; junction bases unmatched: 14. The CDR3 contains 17 residues.

This clonotype was seen more than once but under ten times. The gene calls are TRBV2 and TRBJ2-3, with D perhaps being TRBD1 or TRBD2 (5 bases each). The CDR3 loop spans 13 amino acids. The V end was cut by 11 bases, the J end by 2 bases, with 14 bases between. Germline CDR1 is SNHLY and CDR2 is FYNNEI. CDR3 residues: CAGSGLLTDTQYF. CDR3 coding DNA: TGTGCCGGGTCGGGGCTACTCACAGATACGCAGTATTTT.

The chain uses TRBV7-2 and TRBJ2-5, with TRBD2 identical over 8 bases. The CDR3 has 15 residues. The J segment lost 5 bases and the V segment lost 6 bases, leaving 11 bases of the junction unmatched. Germline-derived CDR1 and CDR2 are SGHTA and FQGNSA. For the CDR3, the DNA is TGTGCCAGCAGAAGAAAAGCGGGGGCGGGGGAGACCCAGTACTTC. Residues: CASRRKAGAGETQYF.

This clonotype was recorded many times. The genes are TRBV12-3 or TRBV12-4 and TRBJ2-6; no firm D call. V was cut by 3 bases and J by 1 base, with 7 bases left in between. This CDR3 is built from 15 residues. CDR3 sequence: CASSFRASGANVLTF. The CDR3 coding sequence is TGTGCCAGCAGTTTTCGCGCTTCTGGGGCCAACGTCCTGACTTTC.

This clonotype occurred a few times. V and J are TRBV3-1 and TRBJ2-4; 8 bases line up with TRBD1. J was trimmed by 3 bases and V by 1 base; bases with no gene match: 2. The CDR3 is 15 amino acids. Per the germline V gene, CDR1 is LGHDT and CDR2 is YNNKEL (reference sequence). In nucleotides, the CDR3 is TGTGCCAGCAGCCAAGTCGGGACAGGCAAAAACATTCAGTACTTC. Translating gives CASSQVGTGKNIQYF.

This clonotype has ten or more counts. The genes are TRBV7-2 and TRBJ2-3; D is uncertain. The CDR3 totals 13 residues. CDR1 and CDR2 from the germline V gene are SGHTA and FQGNSA. Trimming took 1 base from V and 8 from J, leaving 10 bases between them. The CDR3 nucleotides are TGTGCCAGCAGCTTAGAGATGAAGGGTACGCAGTATTTT. Its protein is CASSLEMKGTQYF.